The rows below give T cell receptor beta chains drawn from one sample of a study of T cell changes during pregnancy in multiple sclerosis. Sequenced by immunoSEQ multiplex PCR; TCRdb stores in-frame clones only, minus some. The sample lists about 44,000 clones, approximately 96% occurring once. The input for sequencing was peripheral blood, taken in the second trimester of pregnancy. Source of these receptors: a female donor with multiple sclerosis, enrolled in a pregnancy study. Both conserved end residues are part of each CDR3. D genes are given only for firm matches. Clone size, where shown, is once, few, many, or a class for clones that have expanded.

>TRBV7-9|-|16|TRBJ2-4|TRBD2
CASSALAGGPENIQYF
TGTGCCAGCAGCGCACTAGCGGGGGGGCCGGAAAACATTCAGTACTTC
>TRBV2|once|13|TRBJ1-2|-
CASSDRQGYGYTF
TGTGCCAGCAGTGACCGGCAGGGCTATGGCTACACCTTC
>TRBV5-4|-|16|TRBJ2-3|-
CASSLETGKGTDTQYF
TGTGCCAGCAGCTTGGAAACGGGGAAAGGCACAGATACGCAGTATTTT
>TRBV6-5|-|12|TRBJ2-7|-
CASSRGSGEQYF
TGTGCCAGCAGCCGAGGATCTGGCGAGCAGTACTTC
>TRBV19|-|17|TRBJ2-1|TRBD2
CASSPLAGGVGYNEQFF
TGTGCCAGTAGTCCACTAGCGGGGGGGGTGGGGTACAATGAGCAGTTCTTC
>TRBV10-1|-|16|TRBJ1-1|-
CASSEQAGGWNTEAFF
TGCGCCAGCAGTGAGCAGGCCGGGGGTTGGAACACTGAAGCTTTCTTT
>TRBV30|once|16|TRBJ2-1|TRBD1
CAWSGQGLSSYNEQFF
TGTGCCTGGAGTGGACAGGGTTTAAGCTCCTACAATGAGCAGTTCTTC
>TRBV4-1|-|16|TRBJ2-1|-
CASSQGLERGGSEQFF
TGCGCCAGCAGCCAAGGCCTGGAGAGAGGAGGGAGTGAGCAGTTCTTC
>TRBV5-5|once|16|TRBJ2-7|-
CASSFPLTGKGYEQYF
TGTGCCAGCAGCTTCCCCTTAACAGGGAAAGGCTACGAGCAGTACTTC
>TRBV30|-|20|TRBJ2-4|-
CAWSPTRNYGGSIAKNIQYF
TGTGCCTGGAGTCCAACTAGAAATTATGGAGGATCCATAGCCAAAAACATTCAGTACTTC
>TRBV2|-|13|TRBJ1-5|TRBD1
CASQGAGNQPQHF
TGTGCCAGCCAGGGGGCAGGCAATCAGCCCCAGCATTTT
>TRBV7-8|-|16|TRBJ2-4|TRBD1
CASSPRDRGRGGIQYF
TGTGCCAGCAGCCCTCGGGACAGGGGGCGGGGTGGCATTCAGTACTTC
>TRBV29-1|-|12|TRBJ2-7|-
CSVQGQINEQYF
TGCAGCGTCCAAGGACAGATTAACGAGCAGTACTTC
>TRBV7-2|-|16|TRBJ2-7|-
CASSPAWGGASYEQYF
TGTGCCAGCAGCCCCGCTTGGGGGGGGGCCTCCTACGAGCAGTACTTC
>TRBV9|-|17|TRBJ2-1|TRBD2
CASSRTSGTSGRGEQFF
TGTGCCAGCAGCCGTACGAGCGGGACTAGCGGGAGAGGTGAGCAGTTCTTC
>TRBV9|-|15|TRBJ2-7|-
CASSREVATSYEQYF
TGTGCCAGCAGCAGAGAGGTGGCCACATCCTACGAGCAGTACTTC
>TRBV7-2|-|14|TRBJ2-3|TRBD2
CASSLGLVTDTQYF
TGTGCCAGCAGCCTCGGACTAGTCACAGATACGCAGTATTTT
>TRBV6-5|-|12|TRBJ2-1|-
CASSYAGNEQFF
TGTGCCAGCAGTTACGCGGGGAATGAGCAGTTCTTC
>TRBV4-1|-|13|TRBJ2-1|-
CASSQTGSAGQFF
TGCGCCAGCAGCCAAACAGGGTCGGCTGGTCAGTTCTTC
>TRBV19|-|14|TRBJ1-2|TRBD1
CASSNRGREVGYTF
TGTGCCAGTAGTAACAGGGGGCGCGAGGTTGGCTACACCTTC
>TRBV19|-|15|TRBJ1-2|-
CASQGMRAPNYGYTF
TGTGCCAGCCAAGGGATGAGGGCCCCTAACTATGGCTACACCTTC
>TRBV9|-|16|TRBJ2-1|-
CASSGRVEGSYNEQFF
TGTGCCAGCAGCGGGCGGGTGGAGGGTAGCTACAATGAGCAGTTCTTC
>TRBV2|-|16|TRBJ1-6|TRBD1
CASSNDRGGYNSPLHF
TGTGCCAGCAGTAACGACAGGGGAGGCTATAATTCACCCCTCCACTTT
>TRBV19|-|15|TRBJ2-7|TRBD1
CASSMGTGVNYEQYF
TGTGCCAGTAGTATGGGGACAGGGGTCAACTACGAGCAGTACTTC
>TRBV19|-|17|TRBJ1-1|-
CASSRLRSGEYNTEAFF
TGTGCCAGTAGTAGATTAAGGTCAGGGGAATACAACACTGAAGCTTTCTTT
>TRBV6-5|-|13|TRBJ2-5|TRBD2
CASRKRGEETQYF
TGTGCCAGCCGGAAGCGGGGTGAAGAGACCCAGTACTTC
>TRBV10-3|-|15|TRBJ2-7|TRBD1
CAISASGQGAYEQYF
TGTGCCATCAGTGCTTCGGGACAGGGGGCCTACGAGCAGTACTTC
>TRBV4-1|-|18|TRBJ1-2|-
CASSSGGQGIKGIYGYTF
TGCGCCAGCAGCTCAGGCGGTCAGGGCATTAAAGGTATCTATGGCTACACCTTC
>TRBV9|-|15|TRBJ1-5|-
CASSVGGQSNQPQHF
TGTGCCAGCAGCGTAGGTGGACAGAGCAATCAGCCCCAGCATTTT
>TRBV5-1|-|18|TRBJ2-7|-
CASSEFPRGGQRLYEQYF
TGCGCCAGCAGCGAGTTCCCAAGGGGGGGCCAAAGGCTTTACGAGCAGTACTTC
>TRBV6-1|-|14|TRBJ1-3|TRBD1
CASSETGAGNTIYF
TGTGCCAGCAGTGAAACAGGGGCTGGAAACACCATATATTTT
>TRBV6-6|-|16|TRBJ2-1|-
CASSYSARGAGNEQFF
TGTGCCAGCAGTTACTCGGCCCGGGGGGCGGGCAATGAGCAGTTCTTC
>TRBV9|-|15|TRBJ2-1|-
CASSVARASYNEQFF
TGTGCCAGCAGCGTAGCCAGGGCCTCCTACAATGAGCAGTTCTTC
>TRBV27|-|15|TRBJ2-2|-
CASSLYPSRTGELFF
TGTGCCAGCAGTTTATATCCTAGCCGTACCGGGGAGCTGTTTTTT
>TRBV7-9|-|13|TRBJ2-1|TRBD1
CASSPGQEDEQFF
TGTGCCAGCAGCCCGGGACAGGAGGATGAGCAGTTCTTC
>TRBV4-3|-|17|TRBJ1-1|TRBD1
CASSQPRDRVGDTEAFF
TGCGCCAGCAGCCAACCCCGGGACAGGGTAGGAGACACTGAAGCTTTCTTT
>TRBV2|-|14|TRBJ1-5|-
CASSEAGRNQPQHF
TGTGCCAGCAGTGAGGCAGGGAGGAATCAGCCCCAGCATTTT
>TRBV6-5|-|13|TRBJ2-7|-
CASRTIDSYEQYF
TGTGCCAGCAGAACCATCGACTCGTACGAGCAGTACTTC
>TRBV27|-|15|TRBJ2-5|-
CASSLGAGVGETQYF
TGTGCCAGCAGTTTAGGCGCAGGGGTGGGCGAGACCCAGTACTTC
>TRBV27|-|13|TRBJ1-5|-
CASSLSSGTPQHF
TGTGCCAGCAGTTTATCTTCGGGGACACCCCAGCATTTT
>TRBV18|-|15|TRBJ1-4|TRBD1
CASSTPGQGVEKLFF
TGTGCCAGCTCGACACCGGGACAGGGTGTTGAAAAACTGTTTTTT
>TRBV15|-|15|TRBJ1-2|TRBD1
CATSREGTGGNGYTF
TGTGCCACCAGCAGAGAAGGGACAGGGGGCAATGGCTACACCTTC
>TRBV5-1|-|14|TRBJ2-2|-
CASSLKSYGGELFF
TGCGCCAGCAGCTTGAAGAGCTACGGCGGGGAGCTGTTTTTT
>TRBV4-1|-|12|TRBJ2-7|-
CASSQTGTEQYF
TGCGCCAGCAGCCAAACAGGGACCGAGCAGTACTTC
>TRBV5-1|few|15|TRBJ2-3|TRBD2
CASSSLAGGQDTQYF
TGCGCCAGCAGCTCTCTAGCGGGGGGGCAAGATACGCAGTATTTT
>TRBV27|-|13|TRBJ2-3|-
CASSADSPDTQYF
TGTGCCAGCAGTGCTGACAGCCCAGATACGCAGTATTTT
>TRBV15|-|17|TRBJ2-4|-
CATSGTWGDPAKNIQYF
TGTGCCACCAGCGGCACGTGGGGGGACCCAGCCAAAAACATTCAGTACTTC
>TRBV4-3|-|19|TRBJ1-5|-
CASSPNYGQKLGGNQPQHF
TGCGCCAGCAGTCCCAATTATGGACAGAAACTTGGGGGCAATCAGCCCCAGCATTTT
>TRBV11-3|-|16|TRBJ2-3|TRBD2
CASSSGLAAGVNTQYF
TGTGCCAGCAGCTCGGGACTAGCGGCCGGGGTAAATACGCAGTATTTT
>TRBV9|once|15|TRBJ2-7|-
CASSADYRASYEQYF
TGTGCCAGCAGCGCCGATTACAGGGCCTCCTACGAGCAGTACTTC
>TRBV2|-|14|TRBJ1-1|TRBD1
CASSQDRGFTEAFF
TGTGCCAGCAGTCAGGACAGGGGGTTCACTGAAGCTTTCTTT